The entry below gives a single T cell receptor beta chain sequence along with its context. Its antigen is still unknown. This sample is part of a study of cytomegalovirus exposure and HLA in healthy donors. Study in general: Drawn from HLA-typed donors, some 80 million unique TCRs were held in an early data release.

The PCR used 60 Vbeta and 13 Jbeta primers. Assay used: immunoSEQ multiplex PCR; TCRdb lists only in-frame clones, some missing. The sample yields some 200,000 clones, around 77% seen once. The CDR3 contains 16 residues. The ends were cut back, 1 base at V and 1 base at J, with 11 bases in the middle. Germline assignment: CDR1 SGHAT and CDR2 FQNNGV. Study-wide points: Follow-up analysis later connected one missense variant in DCLRE1C with trimming of TCR beta V- and J-genes. Immune exposure data for these donors was limited to CMV serostatus. Further analysis, carried out later, found HLA-associated TCR beta chains more clonally expanded than equally common other chains.

The sample consisted of PBMCs. The rearrangement uses TRBV11-2 and TRBJ2-1; D is uncertain. The origin of this receptor is a female donor in good health and CMV-seronegative. The chain's CDR3 is CASSLVLDLSYNEQFF. The CDR3 DNA is TGTGCCAGCAGCTTAGTCCTAGACTTATCCTACAATGAGCAGTTCTTC.